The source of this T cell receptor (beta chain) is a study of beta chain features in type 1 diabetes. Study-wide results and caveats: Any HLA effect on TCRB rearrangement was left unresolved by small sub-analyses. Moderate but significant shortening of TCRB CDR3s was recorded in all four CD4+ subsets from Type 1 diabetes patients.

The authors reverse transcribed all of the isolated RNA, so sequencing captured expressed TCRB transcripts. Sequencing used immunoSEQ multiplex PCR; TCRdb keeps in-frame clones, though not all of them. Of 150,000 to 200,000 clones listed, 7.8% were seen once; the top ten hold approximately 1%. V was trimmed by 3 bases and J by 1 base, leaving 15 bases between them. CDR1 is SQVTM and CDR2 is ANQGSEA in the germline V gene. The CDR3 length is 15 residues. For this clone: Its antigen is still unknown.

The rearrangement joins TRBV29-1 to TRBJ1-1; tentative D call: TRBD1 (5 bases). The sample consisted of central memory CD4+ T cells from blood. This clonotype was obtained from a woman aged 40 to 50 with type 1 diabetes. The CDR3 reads CSVDGGGGSNTEAFF. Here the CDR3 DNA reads TGCAGCGTTGATGGGGGTGGGGGGTCGAACACTGAAGCTTTCTTT. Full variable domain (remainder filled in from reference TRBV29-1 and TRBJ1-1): SAVISQKPSRDICQRGTSLTIQCQVDSQVTMMFWYRQQPGQSLTLIATANQGSEATYESGFVIDKFPISRPNLTFSTLTVSNMSPEDSSIYLCSVDGGGGSNTEAFFGQGTRLTVV.